The rows below give T cell receptor beta chains drawn from one sample of a study of shared clonotypes between healthy human individuals. Produced via immunoSEQ multiplex PCR; TCRdb's table is partial and in-frame only. The repertoire holds approximately 1,000,000 clones, with approximately 77% as singletons. Sequencing used memory CD4+ T cells from PBMCs. The receptor set was obtained from a man younger than 35 in good health. Some clones in this sample may be carry-over from other donors' samples. The CDR3 runs from the conserved cysteine through the conserved F or W. A D gene is named only where the DNA matches it firmly. The size of a clone is reported for some rows only, either as once, few or many, or as a class for expanded clones.

clone size	V gene	D gene	J gene	CDR3 DNA	CDR3 protein
NA	TRBV27	NA	TRBJ2-2	TGTGCCAGCAGTAAATTAGTAGGGGGTGGCACCGGGGAGCTGTTTTTT	CASSKLVGGGTGELFF
NA	TRBV7-2	TRBD1	TRBJ2-5	TGTGCCAGCAGCCCGCGGGCAGGGGGCAGGGAGACCCAGTACTTC	CASSPRAGGRETQYF
once	TRBV5-4	NA	TRBJ1-1	TGTGCCAGCAGCCGCCGGGACACGAACACTGAAGCTTTCTTT	CASSRRDTNTEAFF
NA	TRBV28	NA	TRBJ1-5	TGTGCCAGCAGTTTTTACTCGGGAACTAATCAGCCCCAGCATTTT	CASSFYSGTNQPQHF
NA	TRBV5-1	NA	TRBJ2-7	TGCGCCAGCAGCTTGGGAGCCCAAGCCTACGAGCAGTACTTC	CASSLGAQAYEQYF
NA	TRBV7-2	TRBD1	TRBJ2-5	TGTGCCAGCAGCTTAGCGGGGACAGGGGGCCAAGAGACCCAGTACTTC	CASSLAGTGGQETQYF
NA	TRBV11-3	NA	TRBJ2-7	TGTGCCAGCAGTTCAGGGTCTCCAAGTACCCACGAGCAGTACTTC	CASSSGSPSTHEQYF
NA	TRBV5-4	NA	TRBJ1-1	TGTGCCAGCAGCTTTAGCAACATGAACACTGAAGCTTTCTTT	CASSFSNMNTEAFF
NA	TRBV18	NA	TRBJ1-2	TGTGCCAGCTCCCTCGACAGAAGCCATGGCTACACCTTC	CASSLDRSHGYTF
few	TRBV19	NA	TRBJ2-2	TGTGCCAGTACCGACAGAGTCGGGGAGCTGTTTTTT	CASTDRVGELFF
NA	TRBV5-6	NA	TRBJ1-6	TGTGCCAGCAGCTTAGACGCTAATTCACCCCTCCACTTT	CASSLDANSPLHF
NA	TRBV11-1	TRBD2	TRBJ2-2	TGTGCCAGCAGCTTAGAACTAGCGGGCACCGGGGAGCTGTTTTTT	CASSLELAGTGELFF
NA	TRBV6-1	NA	TRBJ1-2	TGTGCCAGCAGACAAACCTCCTGGACTACTTATGGCTACACCTTC	CASRQTSWTTYGYTF
NA	TRBV27	NA	TRBJ2-2	TGTGCCAGCAGCCCTCAGGACGGCACCGGGGAGCTGTTTTTT	CASSPQDGTGELFF
NA	TRBV2	NA	TRBJ2-7	TGTGCCAGCAGCCTCTCCTACGAGCAGTACTTC	CASSLSYEQYF
NA	TRBV10-3	TRBD2	TRBJ2-3	TGTGCCATCAGGCGGGAGGGCCCCACAGATACGCAGTATTTT	CAIRREGPTDTQYF
NA	TRBV27	NA	TRBJ2-7	TGTGCCAGCAGCCCGGGCCCCGGGCGTGGGTACGAGCAGTACTTC	CASSPGPGRGYEQYF
NA	TRBV28	NA	TRBJ1-4	TGTGCCAGCAGTTTGAACGGAGGCGGCCGGGGGAGTGAAAAACTGTTTTTT	CASSLNGGGRGSEKLFF
NA	TRBV11-3	TRBD2	TRBJ2-3	TGTGCCAGCAGCTTAGGGGCCCCTAGCGGGTCCCGGAGCACAGATACGCAGTATTTT	CASSLGAPSGSRSTDTQYF
once	TRBV7-9	NA	TRBJ1-1	TGTGCCAGCAGCTCAGAGACGCTCACTGAAGCTTTCTTT	CASSSETLTEAFF
NA	TRBV7-9	NA	TRBJ1-3	TGTGCCAGCAGTCCCTCTGGAAACACCATATATTTT	CASSPSGNTIYF
NA	TRBV4-3	NA	TRBJ2-7	TGCGCCAGCAGCCAAGATTGGGCCCAATCCTACGAGCAGTACTTC	CASSQDWAQSYEQYF
few	TRBV30	TRBD1	TRBJ2-2	TGTGCCTGGAGGATTCGACAGGGGCACACCGGGGAGCTGTTTTTT	CAWRIRQGHTGELFF
NA	TRBV11-3	NA	TRBJ2-1	TGTGCCAGCAGCCCTCAGGGCGGGAAATCCTACAATGAGCAGTTCTTC	CASSPQGGKSYNEQFF
NA	TRBV28	NA	TRBJ1-1	TGTGCCAGCAGTTTCGGGCGGGGTTCCCCTGAAGCTTTCTTT	CASSFGRGSPEAFF
many	TRBV5-8	NA	TRBJ2-5	TGTGCCAGCAGCTTGGCGGGGCTAGAGACCCAGTACTTC	CASSLAGLETQYF
NA	TRBV11-2	NA	TRBJ1-1	TGTGCCAGCAGCGACGGGAGGAACACTGAAGCTTTCTTT	CASSDGRNTEAFF
NA	TRBV4-3	NA	TRBJ2-7	TGCGCCAGCAGCCAAGCCCCCGGTGGGGCTAGGGGGTCCTACGAGCAGTACTTC	CASSQAPGGARGSYEQYF
few	TRBV29-1	TRBD1	TRBJ1-5	TGCAGCGTTAAACTACAGGGGTTCGGACAGCCCCAGCATTTT	CSVKLQGFGQPQHF
many	TRBV7-8	NA	TRBJ1-1	TGTGCCAGCAGCTTACTGTCGGTCGCGAACACTGAAGCTTTCTTT	CASSLLSVANTEAFF
few	TRBV18	NA	TRBJ1-5	TGTGCCAGCTCACCGACGGGGGGTCAGCCCCAGCATTTT	CASSPTGGQPQHF
NA	TRBV7-3	NA	TRBJ2-3	TGTGCCAGCAGCTTTATGGCAGCCACAGATACGCAGTATTTT	CASSFMAATDTQYF
many	TRBV29-1	NA	TRBJ2-5	TGCAGCGTTTCCCTACGACAGGTCACCACACAAGAGACCCAGTACTTC	CSVSLRQVTTQETQYF
NA	TRBV2	NA	TRBJ2-1	TGTGCCAGCAGTGAAGATTCTTGGGTGAAGCAGTTCTTC	CASSEDSWVKQFF
NA	TRBV7-2	TRBD2	TRBJ2-3	TGTGCCAGCAGCTCACGGACTAGCGGGAGGACAGATACGCAGTATTTT	CASSSRTSGRTDTQYF
NA	TRBV18	TRBD2	TRBJ2-1	TGTGCCAGCTCACTTCAGCGGGACCGATCCTACAATGAGCAGTTCTTC	CASSLQRDRSYNEQFF
NA	TRBV5-1	NA	TRBJ2-3	TGCGCCAGCAGCTTTCAGGGCCTCGGAGATACGCAGTATTTT	CASSFQGLGDTQYF
NA	TRBV28	TRBD2	TRBJ2-5	TGTGCCAGCAGTTCCACTCTAGCGGGAGATCGGCAGACCCAGTACTTC	CASSSTLAGDRQTQYF
NA	TRBV7-8	NA	TRBJ2-5	TGTGCCAGCACCCCCAGGTCACGGAGGGAGACCCAGTACTTC	CASTPRSRRETQYF
once	TRBV7-9	TRBD2	TRBJ2-1	TGTGCCAGCAGCCTAGGAAGCGGGGCCAATGAGCAGTTCTTC	CASSLGSGANEQFF
NA	TRBV28	NA	TRBJ1-1	TGTGCCAGCAGTTTGGTAAGGGGGAACACTGAAGCTTTCTTT	CASSLVRGNTEAFF
NA	TRBV28	TRBD2	TRBJ2-2	TGTGCCAGCAGTTGGGGACTAGCGGCGAACACCGGGGAGCTGTTTTTT	CASSWGLAANTGELFF
NA	TRBV7-2	NA	TRBJ1-2	TGTGCCAGCAGCTTAACCACAGAAGGAGGCTATGGCTACACCTTC	CASSLTTEGGYGYTF
NA	TRBV29-1	NA	TRBJ2-7	TGCAGCGTTGAGTGGGCAGCTACCTACGAGCAGTACTTC	CSVEWAATYEQYF
NA	TRBV7-6	TRBD1	TRBJ2-7	TGTGCCAGCAGCGAACAGACAGGGGCATTAGTCTACGAGCAGTACTTC	CASSEQTGALVYEQYF
NA	TRBV30	TRBD1	TRBJ1-1	TGTGCCTGGTCTCCGCCGGTACAGGGGTCAGCTGAAGCTTTCTTT	CAWSPPVQGSAEAFF
few	TRBV7-2	TRBD2	TRBJ2-2	TGTGCCAGCAGCTTGGGCGGGAGCACCGGGGAGCTGTTTTTT	CASSLGGSTGELFF